This T cell receptor (beta chain) comes out of a study of vaccination and CD4 T cells after COVID-19. Study as a whole: For a few convalescent patients, sampling occurred both at day 14 and at days 161 to 241 after vaccination.

TCRdb re-derived calls from the PCR reads in MiXCR, one entry per CDR3 protein. The sample lists 25,000 or so distinct CDR3 sequences; approximately 51% were seen once. The time point is: late sampling 161 to 241 days after vaccination in a few convalescent patients. The sequence was collected from a human donor who had recovered from COVID-19. This specimen was CD4+ T cells from blood, taken about 7 months after SARS-CoV-2 vaccination.

This CDR3 reads CSARLVLHNEQFF. CDR3 in DNA: TGCAGTGCCCGACTAGTTCTTCACAATGAGCAGTTCTTC. The J gene is TRBJ2-1, the V gene TRBV20-1, with D possibly matching TRBD2 (6 bases). Germline V gene data show CDR1 as DFQATT and CDR2 as SNEGSKA (reference sequence). V was trimmed by 6 bases and J by 5 bases, leaving 14 bases between them. The length of the CDR3 is 13 residues.